This T cell receptor (beta chain) was captured in a study of T-cell reconstitution after alpha-beta-depleted transplantation in children. Study findings and constraints: The study traced high day-60 TCRbeta diversity in some patients to surviving recipient T cells and thymic progenitors. T cells produced anew were the main source of T-cell counts and diversity one year after transplant. Reportedly, roughly two months post-transplant, alpha-beta T cells arose from several hundred expanded graft clones.

There are a few counts of this clonotype. Its antigen is unknown. During its preparation, the TCRbeta library received unique molecular identifiers. TCRdb analysed the PCR reads with MiXCR anew, one entry per CDR3 protein. The data hold 330,000 or so distinct CDR3 sequences, with over 9.5% observed a single time. CDR1 and CDR2 (germline): SGHRS, YFSETQ. The CDR3 is 15 amino acids. J was trimmed by 6 bases and V by 4 bases; bases with no gene match: 6. The sequenced sample was PBMCs, obtained before TCRalphabeta/CD19-depleted stem cell transplant. This rearrangement joins TRBV5-1 to TRBJ2-3; the match to TRBD2 covers 12 bases. The sequence was obtained from a boy younger than two with acute myeloid leukemia, due to receive a stem cell transplant. DNA of the CDR3: TGCGCCAGCAGCCCGACTAGCGGGGGAAAGGATACGCAGTATTTT. Translated: CASSPTSGGKDTQYF.